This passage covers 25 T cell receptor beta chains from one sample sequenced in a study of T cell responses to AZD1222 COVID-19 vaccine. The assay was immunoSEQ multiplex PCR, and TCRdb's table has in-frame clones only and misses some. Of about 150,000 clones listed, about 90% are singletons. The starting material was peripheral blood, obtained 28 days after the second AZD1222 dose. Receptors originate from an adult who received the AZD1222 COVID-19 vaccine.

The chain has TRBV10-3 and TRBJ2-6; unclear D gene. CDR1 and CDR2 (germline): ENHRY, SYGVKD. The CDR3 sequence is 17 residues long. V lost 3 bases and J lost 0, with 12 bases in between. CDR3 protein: CAISESISSSGANVLTF. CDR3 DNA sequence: TGTGCCATCAGTGAATCGATTTCGAGCTCTGGGGCCAACGTCCTGACTTTC.

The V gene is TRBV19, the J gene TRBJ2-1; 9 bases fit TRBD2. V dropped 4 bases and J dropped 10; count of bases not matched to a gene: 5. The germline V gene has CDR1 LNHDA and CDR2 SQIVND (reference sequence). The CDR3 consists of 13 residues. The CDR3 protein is CASSTLGTSEQFF. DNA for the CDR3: TGTGCCAGTAGTACCCTCGGGACTAGCGAGCAGTTCTTC.

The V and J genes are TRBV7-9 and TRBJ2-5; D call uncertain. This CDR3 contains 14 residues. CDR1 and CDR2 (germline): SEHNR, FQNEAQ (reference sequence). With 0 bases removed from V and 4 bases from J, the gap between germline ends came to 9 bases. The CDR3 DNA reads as TGTGCCAGCAGCTTAGCCGGCGAGACAGAGACCCAGTACTTC. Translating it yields CASSLAGETETQYF.

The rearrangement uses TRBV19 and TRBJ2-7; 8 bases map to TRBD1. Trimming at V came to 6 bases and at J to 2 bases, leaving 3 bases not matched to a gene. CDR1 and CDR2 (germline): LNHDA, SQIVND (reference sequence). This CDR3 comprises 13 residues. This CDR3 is CASREQGAYEQYF. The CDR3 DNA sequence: TGTGCCAGTAGGGAACAGGGGGCCTACGAGCAGTACTTC.

CDR3 loop: CASSHDGLADTQYF. The CDR3 region has the DNA TGCGCCAGCAGCCACGATGGACTAGCGGATACGCAGTATTTT. The V and J genes are TRBV4-3 and TRBJ2-3; the match to TRBD2 covers 9 bases. V gave up 3 bases and J gave up 6 bases; unmatched junction bases: 4. CDR3 length: 14 amino acids. Germline assignment: CDR1 LGHNA and CDR2 YSLEER.

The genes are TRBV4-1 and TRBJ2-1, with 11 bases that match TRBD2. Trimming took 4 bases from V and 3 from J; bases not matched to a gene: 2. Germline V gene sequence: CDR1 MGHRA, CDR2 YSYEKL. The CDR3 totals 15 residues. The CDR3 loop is CASSLLAGVYNEQFF. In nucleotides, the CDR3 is TGCGCCAGCAGCCTACTAGCGGGAGTCTACAATGAGCAGTTCTTC.

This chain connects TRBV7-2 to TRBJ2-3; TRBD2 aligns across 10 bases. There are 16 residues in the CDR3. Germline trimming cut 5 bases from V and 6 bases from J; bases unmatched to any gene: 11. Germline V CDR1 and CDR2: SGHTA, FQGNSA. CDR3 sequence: CASSPRIAGGADTQYF. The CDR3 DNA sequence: TGTGCCAGCAGCCCTCGGATAGCGGGGGGAGCGGATACGCAGTATTTT. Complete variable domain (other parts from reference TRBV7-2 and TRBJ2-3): GAGVSQSPSNKVTEKGKDVELRCDPISGHTALYWYRQSLGQGLEFLIYFQGNSAPDKSGLPSDRFSAERTGGSVSTLTIQRTQQEDSAVYLCASSPRIAGGADTQYFGPGTRLTVL.

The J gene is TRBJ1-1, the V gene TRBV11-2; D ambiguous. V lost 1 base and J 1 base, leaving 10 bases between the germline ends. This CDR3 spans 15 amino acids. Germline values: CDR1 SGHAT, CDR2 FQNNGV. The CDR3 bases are TGTGCCAGCAGCTTAGGAGATAGGCCGAACACTGAAGCTTTCTTT. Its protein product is CASSLGDRPNTEAFF.

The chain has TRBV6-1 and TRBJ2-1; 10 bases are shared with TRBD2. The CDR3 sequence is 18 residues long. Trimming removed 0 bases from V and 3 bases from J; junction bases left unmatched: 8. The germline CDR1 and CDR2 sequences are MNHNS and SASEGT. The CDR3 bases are TGTGCCAGCAGTGAAGCGCGCGTTAGCGGGGGGATCTACAATGAGCAGTTCTTC. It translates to CASSEARVSGGIYNEQFF.

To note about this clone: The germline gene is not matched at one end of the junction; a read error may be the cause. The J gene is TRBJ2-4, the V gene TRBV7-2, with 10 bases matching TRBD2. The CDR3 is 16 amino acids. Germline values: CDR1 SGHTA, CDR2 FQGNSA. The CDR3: CASSYRAALAGAASDF. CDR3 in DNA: TGTGCCAGCAGCTACCGGGCCGCCCTAGCGGGGGCCGCCTCCGACTTC.

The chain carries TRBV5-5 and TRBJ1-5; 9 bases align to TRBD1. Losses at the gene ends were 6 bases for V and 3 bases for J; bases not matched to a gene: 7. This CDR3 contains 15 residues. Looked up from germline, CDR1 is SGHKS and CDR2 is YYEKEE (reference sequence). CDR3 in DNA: TGTGCCAGCACCGAAGGGACAGGGTTCAATCAGCCCCAGCATTTT. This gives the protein CASTEGTGFNQPQHF.

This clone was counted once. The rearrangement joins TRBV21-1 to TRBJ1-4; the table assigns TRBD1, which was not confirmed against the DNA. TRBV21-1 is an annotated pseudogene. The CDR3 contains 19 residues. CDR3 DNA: TGTGCCAGCAGCAAAAGGCCCGTTGTGGGCATCCTTAGTAATGAAAAACTGTTTTTT. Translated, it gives CASSKRPVVGILSNEKLFF.

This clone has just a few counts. CDR3 nucleotide sequence: TGTGCCAGCAGTTACTCGAGGGGCTCCTACGAGCAGTACTTC. It codes for CASSYSRGSYEQYF. This rearrangement joins TRBV6-5 to TRBJ2-7, with D tentatively TRBD1 or TRBD2 (5 bases each). CDR3 length equals 14 residues. V was shortened by 0 bases and J by 0 bases, with 6 bases between the two germline ends. Germline CDR1 and CDR2: MNHEY and SVGAGI.

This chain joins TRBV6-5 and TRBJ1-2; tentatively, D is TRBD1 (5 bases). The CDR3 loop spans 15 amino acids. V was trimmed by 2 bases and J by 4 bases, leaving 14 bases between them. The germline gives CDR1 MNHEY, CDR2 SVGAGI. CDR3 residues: CASSYTGAGGYGYTF. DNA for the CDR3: TGTGCCAGCAGTTACACGGGTGCCGGGGGCTATGGCTACACCTTC.

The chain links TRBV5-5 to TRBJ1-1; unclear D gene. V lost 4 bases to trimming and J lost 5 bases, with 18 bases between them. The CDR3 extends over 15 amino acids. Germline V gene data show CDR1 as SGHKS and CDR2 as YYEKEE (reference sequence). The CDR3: CASSLSGSPRTEAFF. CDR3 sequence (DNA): TGTGCCAGCAGCCTGTCCGGGTCCCCGAGGACTGAAGCTTTCTTT. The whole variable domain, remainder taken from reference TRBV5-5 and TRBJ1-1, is DAGVTQSPTHLIKTRGQQVTLRCSPISGHKSVSWYQQVLGQGPQFIFQYYEKEERGRGNFPDRFSARQFPNYSSELNVNALLLGDSALYLCASSLSGSPRTEAFFGQGTRLTVV.

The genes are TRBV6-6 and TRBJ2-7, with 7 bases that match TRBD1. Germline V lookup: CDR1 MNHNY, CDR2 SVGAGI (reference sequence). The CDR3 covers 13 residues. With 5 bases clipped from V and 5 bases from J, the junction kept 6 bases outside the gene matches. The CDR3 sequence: CASSGRQGDEQYF. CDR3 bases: TGTGCCAGCAGTGGACGACAGGGCGACGAGCAGTACTTC.

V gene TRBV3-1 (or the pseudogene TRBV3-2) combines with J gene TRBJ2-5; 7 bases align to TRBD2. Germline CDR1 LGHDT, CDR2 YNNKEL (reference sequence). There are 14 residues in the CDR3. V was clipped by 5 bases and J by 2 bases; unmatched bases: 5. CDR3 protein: CASSLAGIQETQYF. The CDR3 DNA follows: TGTGCCAGCAGCTTAGCGGGTATACAAGAGACCCAGTACTTC.

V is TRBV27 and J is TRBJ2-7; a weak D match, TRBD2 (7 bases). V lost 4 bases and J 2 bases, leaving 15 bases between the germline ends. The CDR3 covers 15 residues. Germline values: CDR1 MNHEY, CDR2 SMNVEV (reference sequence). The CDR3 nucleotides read TGTGCCAGCAGTTACGGGGGGCATCTCACCTACGAGCAGTACTTC. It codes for CASSYGGHLTYEQYF.

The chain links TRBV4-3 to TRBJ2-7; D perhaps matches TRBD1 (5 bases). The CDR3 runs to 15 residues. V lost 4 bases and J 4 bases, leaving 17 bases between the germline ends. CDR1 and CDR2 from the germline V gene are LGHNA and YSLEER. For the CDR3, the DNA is TGCGCCAGCAGCCCGGACCGGCAGGGAATGTACGAGCAGTACTTC. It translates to CASSPDRQGMYEQYF.

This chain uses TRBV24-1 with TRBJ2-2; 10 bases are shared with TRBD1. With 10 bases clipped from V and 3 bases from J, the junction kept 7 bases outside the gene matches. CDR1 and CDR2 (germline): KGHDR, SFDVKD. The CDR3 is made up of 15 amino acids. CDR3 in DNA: TGTGCCACTCGAGCCGGGACAGGGGACACCGGGGAGCTGTTTTTT. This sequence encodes CATRAGTGDTGELFF.

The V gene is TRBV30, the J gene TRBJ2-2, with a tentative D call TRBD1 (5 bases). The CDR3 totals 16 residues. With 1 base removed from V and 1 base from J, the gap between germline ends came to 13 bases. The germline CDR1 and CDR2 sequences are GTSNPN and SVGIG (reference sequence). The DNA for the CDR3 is TGTGCCTGGAGTGAGAGAAGAACAGGGAACACCGGGGAGCTGTTTTTT. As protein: CAWSERRTGNTGELFF.

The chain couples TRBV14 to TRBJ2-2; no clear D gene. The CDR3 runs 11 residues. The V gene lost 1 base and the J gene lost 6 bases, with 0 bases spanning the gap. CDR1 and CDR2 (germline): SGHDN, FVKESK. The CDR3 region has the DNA TGTGCCAGCAGCCAAGCCGGGGAGCTGTTTTTT. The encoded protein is CASSQAGELFF.

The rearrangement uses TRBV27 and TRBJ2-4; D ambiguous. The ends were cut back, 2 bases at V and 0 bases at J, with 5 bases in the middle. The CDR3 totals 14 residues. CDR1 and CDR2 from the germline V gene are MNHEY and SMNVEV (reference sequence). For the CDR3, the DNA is TGTGCCAGCAGTTTAGGACCAGCCAAAAACATTCAGTACTTC. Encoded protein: CASSLGPAKNIQYF.

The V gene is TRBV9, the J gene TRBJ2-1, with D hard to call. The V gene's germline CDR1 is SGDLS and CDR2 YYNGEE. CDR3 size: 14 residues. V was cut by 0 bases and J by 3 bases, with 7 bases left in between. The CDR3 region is CASSVEPSYNEQFF. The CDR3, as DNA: TGTGCCAGCAGCGTAGAGCCAAGCTACAATGAGCAGTTCTTC. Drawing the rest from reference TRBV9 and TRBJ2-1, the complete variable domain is DSGVTQTPKHLITATGQRVTLRCSPRSGDLSVYWYQQSLDQGLQFLIQYYNGEERAKGNILERFSAQQFPDLHSELNLSSLELGDSALYFCASSVEPSYNEQFFGPGTRLTVL.

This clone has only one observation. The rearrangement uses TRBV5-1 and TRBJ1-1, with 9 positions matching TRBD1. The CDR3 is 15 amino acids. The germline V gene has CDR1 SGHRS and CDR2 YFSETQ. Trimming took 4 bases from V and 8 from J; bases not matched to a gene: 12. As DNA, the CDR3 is TGCGCCAGCAGCCCTTCCACGCCCGGGACAGGGGAAGCTTTCTTT. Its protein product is CASSPSTPGTGEAFF.